This is a list of T cell receptor beta chains from one sample in a study of control samples from healthy donors and cancer patients. Clones were sequenced by immunoSEQ multiplex PCR, and TCRdb holds only the in-frame ones, with some missing. The data contain a few hundred thousand clones, 90% of them seen just once; the ten biggest clones take up about 6.3%. The sequenced material came from PBMCs. These receptors came from a man aged 40-49 years with head and neck cancer. Each CDR3 is given with its conserved first and last residue. D genes are given only for firm matches. Rows give clone size only sometimes, using once, few, many, or a class for an expanded clone.

V gene	D gene	J gene	clone size	CDR3 DNA	CDR3 protein
TRBV11-2	TRBD2	TRBJ2-1	.	TGTGCCAGCAGCTTAGACGCACTCAGACTAGCGGGGGCATACAATGAGCAGTTCTTC	CASSLDALRLAGAYNEQFF
TRBV29-1	.	TRBJ2-2	.	TGCAGCGTTGAAGCCGGGGAGCTGTTTTTT	CSVEAGELFF
TRBV28	TRBD2	TRBJ2-1	.	TGTGCCAGCAGAATTAGCGGGAGGAGTTACAATGAGCAGTTCTTC	CASRISGRSYNEQFF
TRBV28	.	TRBJ1-5	.	TGTGCCAGCAGTTTATGGAAGGCGCCCCCGAAGGGACAGCCCCAGCATTTT	CASSLWKAPPKGQPQHF
TRBV19	.	TRBJ2-3	.	TGTGCCAGTTCAGGGCAGGGCCCAGATACGCAGTATTTT	CASSGQGPDTQYF
TRBV10-3	.	TRBJ2-1	.	TGTGCCATCAGTGAGCGATCGGGGGGCGAGGACAATGAGCAGTTCTTC	CAISERSGGEDNEQFF
TRBV5-5	.	TRBJ2-2	.	TGTGCCAGCAGCTGGGGCAGGGGAACCGGGGAGCTGTTTTTT	CASSWGRGTGELFF
TRBV19	TRBD2	TRBJ2-7	.	TGTGCCAGTAGCTCCGGACTAGCGGGATACGAGCAGTACTTC	CASSSGLAGYEQYF
TRBV7-8	.	TRBJ1-1	.	TGTGCCAGCAGCCCTACCATCCCGACCAGTGGTGCTTTCTTT	CASSPTIPTSGAFF
TRBV11-3	.	TRBJ2-1	.	TGTGCCAGCAGCTTAGGACTCCCAGCGGTCGATGAGCAGTTCTTC	CASSLGLPAVDEQFF
TRBV6-5	TRBD1	TRBJ2-7	.	TGTGCCAGCAGTTATGGGACAGGGGGCGGCTACGAGCAGTACTTC	CASSYGTGGGYEQYF
TRBV28	.	TRBJ1-1	.	TGTGCCAGCAGCCCGCAGGGTAAAGCTTTCTTT	CASSPQGKAFF
TRBV5-1	TRBD1	TRBJ2-1	.	TGCGCCAGCAGCTTACTGGGACAGGGGGCTATCAATGAGCAGTTCTTC	CASSLLGQGAINEQFF
TRBV5-4	TRBD2	TRBJ2-1	.	TGTGCCAGCAGCCCCGATCTAGCGGGGGGGAATGAGCAGTTCTTC	CASSPDLAGGNEQFF
TRBV27	.	TRBJ1-4	.	TGTGCCAGCAGACGAACGCTTCTACCTAATGAAAAACTGTTTTTT	CASRRTLLPNEKLFF
TRBV7-9	.	TRBJ2-7	.	TGTGCCAGCAGCTTCTTAGCCCCGGGACAAATCTCCTACGAGCAGTACTTC	CASSFLAPGQISYEQYF
TRBV6-6	TRBD1	TRBJ2-1	.	TGTGCCAGCAGTTGGGACAGCGCAACCAATGAGCAGTTCTTC	CASSWDSATNEQFF
TRBV2	.	TRBJ1-2	.	TGTGCCAGCACTGGGGGCAGCTATGGCTACACCTTC	CASTGGSYGYTF
TRBV14	TRBD1	TRBJ1-3	.	TGTGCCAGCAGCCTCACATACACATACGGGACAGAGAACTCTGGAAACACCATATATTTT	CASSLTYTYGTENSGNTIYF
TRBV28	TRBD1	TRBJ2-6	.	TGTGCCAGCAGGTCCGGGACAGGGAGCTCTGGGGCCAACGTCCTGACTTTC	CASRSGTGSSGANVLTF
TRBV13	TRBD2	TRBJ2-3	once	TGTGCCAGCAGGAACGGTTCGAGCGGGATCACAGATACGCAGTATTTT	CASRNGSSGITDTQYF
TRBV2	.	TRBJ1-5	.	TGTGCCAGCAGTGAATTGGCAGGGCGTCTGGGCAATCAGCCCCAGCATTTT	CASSELAGRLGNQPQHF
TRBV5-1	.	TRBJ1-1	.	TGCGCCAGCAGCTTGGCGGGGTATAAGAACACTGAAGCTTTCTTT	CASSLAGYKNTEAFF
TRBV28	TRBD1	TRBJ1-1	.	TGTGCCAGCAGTTTAGACAGGGGGCTTGGTGTCACTGAAGCTTTCTTT	CASSLDRGLGVTEAFF
TRBV4-3	.	TRBJ1-3	.	TGCGCCAGCAGCCAAGATGTGGGGGTCAGCTCTGGAAACACCATATATTTT	CASSQDVGVSSGNTIYF
TRBV28	.	TRBJ2-7	.	TGTGCCAGCAGTTTTTTCGGGACCCGGTCCTACGAGCAGTACTTC	CASSFFGTRSYEQYF
TRBV10-3	.	TRBJ2-2	.	TGTGCCATCAGCCGGTTGGGGGGTGAAAACACCGGGGAGCTGTTTTTT	CAISRLGGENTGELFF
TRBV11-2	.	TRBJ1-1	.	TGTGCCAGCACCCGGGGCAGGGAGAACACTGAAGCTTTCTTT	CASTRGRENTEAFF
TRBV7-9	.	TRBJ1-1	.	TGTGCCAGCAGCGGCGTGAGGGGTCGGGGCTCTGAAGCTTTCTTT	CASSGVRGRGSEAFF
TRBV6-2/TRBV6-3	TRBD1	TRBJ2-7	.	TGTGCCAGTAGCCCCCGCCGGGACAGTGCCTACGAGCAGTACTTC	CASSPRRDSAYEQYF
TRBV7-8	TRBD1	TRBJ2-7	.	TGTGCCAGCAGACGGACAGGAGGAGAGCAGTACTTC	CASRRTGGEQYF
TRBV27	.	TRBJ2-5	.	TGTGCCAGCAGTGTTCGGGGTTTATTGGAGACCCAGTACTTC	CASSVRGLLETQYF
TRBV7-3	TRBD1	TRBJ2-1	.	TGTGCCAGCAGCCCCGGGACAGGGAACCATGAGCAGTTCTTC	CASSPGTGNHEQFF
TRBV19	TRBD2	TRBJ2-3	once	TGTGCCAGTAGTATTTCGGGCGGGGGAACCACAGATACGCAGTATTTT	CASSISGGGTTDTQYF
TRBV6-4	TRBD1	TRBJ2-1	.	TGTGCCAGCAGTGCTGGACAGGCCACCTACAATGAGCAGTTCTTC	CASSAGQATYNEQFF
TRBV5-4	.	TRBJ1-3	.	TGTGCCAGCAGCTTGGATGGGGGCAGTGGAAACACCATATATTTT	CASSLDGGSGNTIYF
TRBV18	.	TRBJ1-6	.	TGTGCCAGCTCACCATATGGCTCCTATAATTCACCCCTCCACTTT	CASSPYGSYNSPLHF
TRBV28	.	TRBJ2-1	.	TGTGCCAGCAGTTTGGTAGGTCATCACAATGAGCAGTTCTTC	CASSLVGHHNEQFF
TRBV28	.	TRBJ1-6	few	TGTGCCAGCAGTTTGATGCAGGGGCGGGGCGGGAATTCACCCCTCCACTTT	CASSLMQGRGGNSPLHF
TRBV7-8	.	TRBJ2-2	once	TGTGCCAGCAGCCCTCGTACGAACACCGGGGAGCTGTTTTTT	CASSPRTNTGELFF
TRBV7-3	.	TRBJ2-7	.	TGTGCCAGCAGTCGGGACTCCCTTTACGAGCAGTACTTC	CASSRDSLYEQYF
TRBV28	TRBD1	TRBJ1-3	.	TGTGCCACCTTCACTTCCCATTTGGGCACAGGGGGGAACTCTGGAAACACCATATATTTT	CATFTSHLGTGGNSGNTIYF
TRBV3-1/TRBV3-2	TRBD2	TRBJ2-3	.	TGTGCCAGCAGCTACGTTAGCGGGGGCACAGATACGCAGTATTTT	CASSYVSGGTDTQYF
TRBV9	TRBD2	TRBJ2-5	.	TGTGCCAGCAGCACGGGGGGACAAGAGACCCAGTACTTC	CASSTGGQETQYF
TRBV15	.	TRBJ2-7	.	TGTGCCACCAGCAGAGATCTGTTGACTTTCTCCTACGAGCAGTACTTC	CATSRDLLTFSYEQYF
TRBV6-5	.	TRBJ1-4	once	TGTGCCAGCAGTAGCGGGGGCAATGAAAAACTGTTTTTT	CASSSGGNEKLFF
TRBV12-3/TRBV12-4	.	TRBJ2-2	few	TGTGCCAGCCATGGGAACGGGGAGCTGTTTTTT	CASHGNGELFF
TRBV7-9	.	TRBJ1-5	.	TGTGCCAGCAGCCGCGACAATCAGCCCCAGCATTTT	CASSRDNQPQHF
TRBV9	TRBD2	TRBJ2-1	.	TGTGCCAGCAGCGGTAAGCGGGAAGTACTCTACAATGAGCAGTTCTTC	CASSGKREVLYNEQFF
TRBV5-6	TRBD1	TRBJ2-7	.	TGTGCCAGCAGCTGGACAGGGGTCCCCTACGAGCAGTACTTC	CASSWTGVPYEQYF